Listed below are T cell receptor beta chains from one sample, sequenced in a study of blood T cell repertoires in COVID-19. Sequencing used immunoSEQ multiplex PCR; TCRdb keeps in-frame clones, though not all of them. Found here are roughly 250,000 clones, about 91% of them singletons; the top ten hold roughly 1.2%. The sample consisted of PBMCs or T cells enriched from blood (not recorded which). The source of these receptors is a middle-aged woman with acute COVID-19. Both conserved end residues are part of each CDR3. D genes are given only for firm matches. The size entry is marked missing in some rows and otherwise reads once, few, many or a size class.

clone_size,d_call,j_call,v_call,cdr3_nt,cdr3_aa
NA,TRBD1,TRBJ1-2,TRBV19,TGTGCCAGCAGACCAACAGGGGGCGGTGGCTACACCTTC,CASRPTGGGGYTF
NA,NA,TRBJ1-4,TRBV15,TGTGCCACCAGCAGTCGGCGGGCGTTTGAAAAACTGTTTTTT,CATSSRRAFEKLFF
NA,NA,TRBJ1-2,TRBV5-1,TGCGCCAGCAGCTTGGACAGGGGCTACACCTTC,CASSLDRGYTF
NA,NA,TRBJ2-3,TRBV30,TGTGCCTGGAGTGTACAGGTAGGAGATACGCAGTATTTT,CAWSVQVGDTQYF
NA,TRBD2,TRBJ2-1,TRBV4-3,TGCGCCAGCAGCCAAGATCTCGGGAGGGCCCCCAATGAGCAGTTCTTC,CASSQDLGRAPNEQFF
NA,NA,TRBJ1-5,TRBV24-1,TGTGCCACCAGTGATTTGGGTGAGGATCAGCCCCAGCATTTT,CATSDLGEDQPQHF
NA,NA,TRBJ1-1,TRBV19,TGTGCCAGTAGTATACAAGCGAACACTGAAGCTTTCTTT,CASSIQANTEAFF
NA,NA,TRBJ1-2,TRBV11-2,TGTGCCAGCAGCTTAGACAGGGGTCGGGGCTACACCTTC,CASSLDRGRGYTF
few,TRBD2,TRBJ2-1,TRBV11-2,TGTGCCAGCAGCTCGGGACTAGCGGGCTACAATGAGCAGTTCTTC,CASSSGLAGYNEQFF
NA,NA,TRBJ2-6,TRBV5-4,TGTGCCAGCAGCCAGGCCCCGGGGAGTGGGGCCAACGTCCTGACTTTC,CASSQAPGSGANVLTF
NA,NA,TRBJ2-6,TRBV19,TGTGCCAGTAGTTCACTGGGAGTTGGTGGGGCCAACGTCCTGACTTTC,CASSSLGVGGANVLTF
few,TRBD1,TRBJ2-5,TRBV7-9,TGTGCCAGCAGCTCCGGGACAGGGGGTCTAGAGACCCAGTACTTC,CASSSGTGGLETQYF
NA,NA,TRBJ1-2,TRBV6-5,TGTGCCAGCAGTAATAGCTATGGCTACACCTTC,CASSNSYGYTF
NA,NA,TRBJ1-3,TRBV6-2/TRBV6-3,TGTGCCAGCAGTTACAGCGGGACGGTCTCTGGAAACACCATATATTTT,CASSYSGTVSGNTIYF
NA,TRBD2,TRBJ2-7,TRBV7-6,TGTGCCAGCAGCGGTAGCGGGACCGGCGACTACGAGCAGTACTTC,CASSGSGTGDYEQYF
NA,TRBD2,TRBJ2-7,TRBV18,TGTGCCAGCTCACTCCTTTCCCTAGCGGGAGGGCGACACGAGCAGTACTTC,CASSLLSLAGGRHEQYF
NA,NA,TRBJ1-2,TRBV19,TGTGCCAGTAGTAACACCGGGGGACGGTATGGCTACACCTTC,CASSNTGGRYGYTF
few,NA,TRBJ1-5,TRBV27,TGTGCCAGCAGTATCCGATCCACCGGGACACTCAATCAGCCCCAGCATTTT,CASSIRSTGTLNQPQHF
NA,NA,TRBJ1-2,TRBV13,TGTGCCAGCAGCTCCCCTTTATCTCATGGCTACACCTTC,CASSSPLSHGYTF
NA,NA,TRBJ2-5,TRBV2,TGTGCCAGCAGTGGTCCTGCAGGGATGGGTTCGTCAGGAGAGACCCAGTACTTC,CASSGPAGMGSSGETQYF